This entry concerns a single TCR beta chain. From germline, CDR1 is LGHNT and CDR2 FRNRAP. The CDR3 consists of 14 residues. With 7 bases removed from V and 9 bases from J, the gap between germline ends came to 16 bases. This record belongs to a study of blood T cell repertoires in COVID-19. Whole-study context: The analysed material was cDNA or gDNA that came from T cells, B-cell-depleted T cells, or PBMCs.

Measured with immunoSEQ multiplex PCR; TCRdb has only the in-frame clones, and not every one. The sample lists 200,000 to 250,000 clones, more than 85% occurring once. The rearrangement joins TRBV12-5 to TRBJ1-6; D remains unclear. The clonotype comes from a woman in her fifties or sixties with COVID-19, enrolled during active disease. The sample was peripheral blood. CDR3 loop: CASAPGLEGSPLHF. The CDR3 region has the DNA TGTGCTAGTGCCCCCGGCCTCGAGGGTTCACCCCTCCACTTT.